This T cell receptor (beta chain) emerged from a study of OX40 agonist ivuxolimab in advanced cancers. For the wider study: Ivuxolimab, which targeted the costimulatory receptor OX40 (CD134), was an agonistic, fully human IgG2 monoclonal antibody. Intravenous ivuxolimab was administered to patients every 2 weeks at six dose levels: 0.01, 0.1, 0.3, 1.5, 3 and 10 mg/kg. Patients were allowed to have had prior anti-PD-1, anti-PD-L1 or anti-CTLA-4 therapy, and around two fifths of the dose-escalation patients had been treated with checkpoint inhibitors. Of the 50 or so patients in dose escalation, some 19 had hepatocellular carcinoma, some 15 had melanoma, 9 had renal cell carcinoma and 9 had head and neck cancer. In the dose-escalation cohort, 65% to 90% of patients were male, and the mean age was approximately 60 years, with a range of roughly 23 to 85. Partial responses were achieved by three dose-escalation patients, of whom one had hepatocellular carcinoma and two had cutaneous melanoma. The paper describes the monotherapy dose-escalation part (N of about 52 patients) of the phase I trial of ivuxolimab. The purpose of peripheral TCRbeta sequencing was to test whether ivuxolimab changed TCR sequence diversity and led to clonal T-cell expansion.

Sequences MNHEY (CDR1) and SMNVEV (CDR2) are obtained from the germline V gene (reference sequence). The CDR3, from cysteine to phenylalanine, totals 15 residues. Only CDR3 DNA is held: 45 bases, read in frame from base 1. V loses 5 bases of germline sequence and J loses 3 bases, and the interval between the two ends is 14 bases. Genomic DNA was isolated from the sorted cells so that the TCRbeta CDR3 region could be sequenced. TCRbeta CDR3 regions were sequenced using the immunoSEQ Assay. TCRdb limited this immuneACCESS table to in-frame rearrangements with V and J called. A share of clones is missing; checked studies link under half to unresolved V genes, and the rest is unexplained. The sample table shows about 63,000 clones, and about 90% are seen once. The ten largest make up 4% to 5% of the sample. Comment on this clone: This clone's antigen is unknown. No per-base quality is available; no much larger clone lies one base away.

The trial excluded patients who had a history of autoimmune disease or were on systemic immunosuppression. Peripheral blood for TCR sequencing was collected from all dose cohorts at baseline, on cycle 4 day 1, and on cycle 7 day 1. The samples were taken from a phase I, first-in-human, multicenter, open-label dose-escalation trial of ivuxolimab. The trial enrolled adults with locally advanced or metastatic head and neck squamous cell, hepatocellular, melanoma or renal cell carcinoma. Before TCR sequencing, CD4+ T cells and CD8+ T cells from peripheral blood were sorted into separate populations. On the study overall, not on this receptor specifically: In the 0.1-3.0 mg/kg groups, partial responders were among the patients with the lowest normalized peripheral clonal expansion, particularly in CD8+ T cells. Low levels of normalized T-cell clonal expansion were also seen in some patients who did not respond. On average, CD8+ T cells showed more expanded clones than CD4+ T cells after ivuxolimab. At doses of 0.1 to 3.0 mg/kg, clonal expansion of both CD4+ and CD8+ blood T cells was observed from baseline to week 6. Antigen specificity was not determined for the clonally expanded peripheral T cells.

This TCR came from an adult with an advanced solid tumor such as melanoma, head and neck, liver or kidney cancer. The sample was CD4+ or CD8+ T cells sorted from blood, taken in a trial of the OX40 agonist ivuxolimab. The chain couples TRBV27 to TRBJ2-1; the D call is tentative, TRBD1 or TRBD2, as each matches 6 bases. CDR3 reads: CASSVGGWVYNEQFF. In nucleotide form, the sequence is TGTGCCAGCAGTGTGGGGGGCTGGGTCTACAATGAGCAGTTCTTC.